These 26 T cell receptor beta chains share one sample of origin, sequenced in a study of beta chain features in type 1 diabetes. The investigators reverse transcribed all of the isolated RNA, so they sequenced expressed TCRB transcripts. Only in-frame clones appear in the TCRdb table, and some are missing; sequencing was by immunoSEQ multiplex PCR. The sample records approximately 300,000 clones, more than 9.5% being singletons. The sequenced sample was naive CD4+ T cells from blood. All receptors derive from a woman aged 25 to 45 in good health.

This clone has a handful of counts. The chain is built from TRBV5-1 and TRBJ2-2, with 11 bases aligning to TRBD2. V lost 4 bases, J lost 0 bases, and 2 bases stayed unmatched. The germline CDR1 and CDR2 sequences are SGHRS and YFSETQ. The CDR3 is 16 amino acids. DNA for the CDR3: TGCGCCAGCAGCCCGACTAGCGGGACGAACACCGGGGAGCTGTTTTTT. This gives the protein CASSPTSGTNTGELFF.

The chain combines TRBV9 with TRBJ2-5, with D perhaps TRBD2 (5 bases). The V end was cut by 0 bases, the J end by 7 bases, with 13 bases between. CDR3 length: 14 residues. The germline V gene has CDR1 SGDLS and CDR2 YYNGEE. The CDR3 is CASSVGRVGGTQYF. In nucleotides, the CDR3 is TGTGCCAGCAGCGTAGGCCGGGTTGGAGGGACCCAGTACTTC.

This clone was counted only a few times. The J gene is TRBJ2-5, the V gene TRBV29-1, with TRBD1 matching 7 bases. This CDR3 comprises 14 residues. Germline CDR1 reads SQVTM; CDR2 reads ANQGSEA. V gave up 3 bases and J gave up 10 bases; unmatched junction bases: 14. CDR3 sequence: CSVDQGDTGQDQYF. CDR3 nucleotide sequence: TGCAGCGTTGACCAGGGGGACACCGGGCAGGACCAGTACTTC. Full variable domain (remainder filled in from reference TRBV29-1 and TRBJ2-5): SAVISQKPSRDICQRGTSLTIQCQVDSQVTMMFWYRQQPGQSLTLIATANQGSEATYESGFVIDKFPISRPNLTFSTLTVSNMSPEDSSIYLCSVDQGDTGQDQYFGPGTRLLVL.

This clone was found a few times. The rearrangement links TRBV7-8 to TRBJ1-1; 8 nucleotides match TRBD1. J lost 14 bases, V lost 1 base, and 9 bases had no gene match. The CDR3 has 13 residues. Germline V gives CDR1 SGHVS, CDR2 FQNEAQ. The CDR3 nucleotides read TGTGCCAGCAGCTTAGGGGAGGACAGGGATGTCTTCTTT. Translating it yields CASSLGEDRDVFF.

The chain combines TRBV28 with TRBJ1-5; TRBD1 matches 7 bases. Germline CDR1 reads MDHEN; CDR2 reads SYDVKM. This CDR3 region has 11 residues. The ends lost 6 bases at V and 16 bases at J; junction bases unmatched: 9. CDR3 residues: CASRMGTACHF. CDR3 nucleotides: TGTGCCAGCAGAATGGGGACAGCCTGTCATTTT.

The chain recombines TRBV6-8 with TRBJ2-7; 9 bases agree with TRBD2. J gave up 6 bases and V 7 bases, and 10 bases lay outside the gene matches. This CDR3 has 14 residues. Germline V gene data show CDR1 as MNHGY and CDR2 as SAAAGT. The DNA for the CDR3 is TGTGCCAGCAAAGCGGGAGGCATCTATTCCGAGCAGTACTTC. It is translated as CASKAGGIYSEQYF.

This clone was seen only a few times. The chain combines TRBV28 with TRBJ2-7, with 12 nucleotides matching TRBD1. The CDR3 length is 14 residues. The germline CDR1 and CDR2 sequences are MDHEN and SYDVKM. V lost 5 bases to trimming and J lost 9 bases; unmatched junction nucleotides: 8. The CDR3 region is CASSPRDRGLLQYF. The CDR3 DNA follows: TGTGCCAGCAGTCCCCGGGACAGGGGGCTTCTGCAGTACTTC.

V is TRBV4-3 and J is TRBJ2-7; a possible D gene is TRBD2 (5 bases). The V and J ends lost 0 bases and 8 bases respectively, with 11 bases between them. From germline, CDR1 is LGHNA and CDR2 YSLEER. CDR3 length: 13 residues. For the CDR3, the DNA is TGCGCCAGCAGCCAAGAAAGGGAGACTAAGCAGTACTTC. Encoded protein: CASSQERETKQYF.

This sequence joins TRBV28 and TRBJ2-1; 7 bases match TRBD2. Germline assignment: CDR1 MDHEN and CDR2 SYDVKM. The CDR3 sequence is 15 residues long. V was pared by 8 bases and J by 10 bases, with 17 bases of the junction left unmatched. Here the CDR3 reads CASRGAAGARTEQFF. CDR3 bases: TGTGCCAGCCGGGGAGCGGCGGGAGCGAGGACAGAGCAGTTCTTC.

The rearrangement uses TRBV9 and TRBJ2-1, with TRBD2 identical over 11 bases. The CDR3 is 14 residues long. Germline V gene data show CDR1 as SGDLS and CDR2 as YYNGEE. The V gene end was trimmed by 3 bases and the J gene end by 7 bases; junction bases not matched to a gene: 3. The CDR3 DNA is TGTGCCAGCAGCGAGACTAGCGGGGAGAATGAGCAGTTCTTC. Protein product: CASSETSGENEQFF.

This clone was seen a single time. Other DNA variants within this sample encode the same CDR3. This chain uses TRBV28 with TRBJ2-7; TRBD1 might be the D (6 bases). The CDR3 length is 12 residues. V lost 8 bases and J 3 bases, leaving 11 bases between the germline ends. The germline V gene encodes CDR1 MDHEN and CDR2 SYDVKM. As DNA, the CDR3 is TGTGCCAGCGAAACAGGGAGCTACGAGCAGTACTTC. It codes for CASETGSYEQYF.

This clone turned up a few times. The genes are TRBV4-3 and TRBJ2-1, with unresolved D. The germline V gene encodes CDR1 LGHNA and CDR2 YSLEER. Trimming left V 1 base short and J 0 bases short, with 13 bases between. The CDR3 runs to 17 residues. CDR3 sequence reads: CASSQALFRSSYNEQFF. The CDR3 DNA follows: TGCGCCAGCAGCCAAGCGCTTTTTCGGTCCTCCTACAATGAGCAGTTCTTC.

The V and J genes are TRBV7-9 and TRBJ2-3, with 12 bases fitting TRBD1. This CDR3 has 15 amino acids. The germline V gene has CDR1 SEHNR and CDR2 FQNEAQ (reference sequence). Germline trimming cut 10 bases from V and 2 bases from J; bases unmatched to any gene: 7. CDR3 amino acids: CATGTGGSPTDTQYF. The CDR3 nucleotides read TGTGCCACGGGGACAGGGGGCTCTCCCACAGATACGCAGTATTTT.

In its sample, this clone was seen a few times. The chain is built from TRBV27 and TRBJ2-3; a possible D gene is TRBD2 (6 bases). This CDR3 is built from 12 residues. The V end lost 1 base, the J end lost 8 bases, and 7 bases lay between the germline ends. Germline values: CDR1 MNHEY, CDR2 SMNVEV (reference sequence). CDR3: CASSLYGGTQYF. CDR3 DNA sequence: TGTGCCAGCAGTTTATACGGGGGTACGCAGTATTTT.

This rearrangement joins TRBV7-2 to TRBJ2-1, with 11 positions matching TRBD2. The CDR3 spans 15 residues. CDR1 is SGHTA and CDR2 is FQGNSA in the germline V gene. The J segment lost 5 bases and the V segment lost 4 bases, leaving 4 bases of the junction unmatched. DNA for the CDR3: TGTGCCAGCAGCTCGAAGACTAGCGGGGACAATGAGCAGTTCTTC. This codes for CASSSKTSGDNEQFF.

This chain connects TRBV7-8 to TRBJ2-7, with TRBD2 identical over 9 bases. CDR3 length: 17 amino acids. The trim removed 1 base at V and 2 bases at J, leaving 9 bases unmatched. Germline V CDR1 and CDR2: SGHVS, FQNEAQ. In nucleotides, the CDR3 is TGTGCCAGCAGCTTAGGGTGGGCTAGCGGGGTCCCCTACGAGCAGTACTTC. Translation gives CASSLGWASGVPYEQYF.

A few counts support this clone. The chain links TRBV5-4 to TRBJ2-3, with TRBD2 matching over 14 bases. Germline-derived CDR1 and CDR2 are SGHNT and YYREEE (reference sequence). CDR3 size: 15 residues. The V segment lost 5 bases and the J segment 5 bases; nucleotides outside the gene matches: 4. The CDR3 loop reads CASSRGLAGVDTQYF. In DNA form, the CDR3 reads TGTGCCAGCAGTCGGGGACTAGCGGGAGTAGATACGCAGTATTTT.

Concerning this clone: A read error may produce the germline difference seen at one junction end. In nucleotides, the CDR3 is TGTGCTAGCAGCGAACGGACAGGAGTCCCCGGGGAGCTGTTTTTT. This codes for CASSERTGVPGELFF. The rearrangement links TRBV7-7 to TRBJ2-2, with TRBD1 identical over 7 bases. The CDR3 has 15 amino acids. From germline, CDR1 is SSHAT and CDR2 FNYEAQ (reference sequence).

The sample holds a few counts of this clone. The chain carries TRBV7-6 and TRBJ2-5; D remains unclear. The germline V and J ends were trimmed by 3 bases and 0 bases, with 5 bases remaining between them. There are 13 residues in the CDR3. Germline assignment: CDR1 SGHVS and CDR2 FNYEAQ. The CDR3, as DNA: TGTGCCAGCAGCTTCGAGCACCAAGAGACCCAGTACTTC. Its translation: CASSFEHQETQYF.

The chain recombines TRBV27 with TRBJ2-3; 10 bases align to TRBD2. CDR3 length equals 13 residues. Trimming removed 6 bases from V and 4 bases from J; junction bases left unmatched: 1. In germline, CDR1 is MNHEY, CDR2 SMNVEV (reference sequence). CDR3 region: CASSGLAADTQYF. The CDR3 DNA follows: TGTGCCAGCAGCGGACTAGCGGCAGATACGCAGTATTTT.

This chain uses TRBV15 with TRBJ2-7, with TRBD1 identical over 9 bases. The CDR3 has 15 amino acids. CDR1 and CDR2 (germline): LNHNV, YYDKDF (reference sequence). V trimming: 1 base; J trimming: 3 bases; junction bases outside the gene matches: 4. CDR3 amino acids: CATSRGTGGVYEQYF. Here the CDR3 DNA reads TGTGCCACCAGCAGAGGAACAGGGGGCGTCTACGAGCAGTACTTC.

This clone was detected only a few times. The chain carries TRBV7-2 and TRBJ2-7, with D unresolved. Trimming took 4 bases from V and 6 from J, leaving 16 bases between them. From germline, CDR1 is SGHTA and CDR2 FQGNSA. This CDR3 region has 14 residues. CDR3 sequence: CASSSTGSLGEQYF. Written as DNA, the CDR3 is TGTGCCAGCAGCTCCACCGGGTCCTTAGGCGAGCAGTACTTC.

The V and J genes are TRBV27 and TRBJ2-1, with 7 positions matching TRBD2. After removal of 4 bases from V and 1 base from J, the junction contained 13 bases not matched to a gene. The CDR3 spans 18 residues. CDR1 is MNHEY and CDR2 is SMNVEV in the germline V gene (reference sequence). The CDR3 region has the DNA TGTGCCAGCAGTTCCTCTTACGGGGGGACGGATTCCTACAATGAGCAGTTCTTC. It translates to CASSSSYGGTDSYNEQFF.

The chain recombines TRBV18 with TRBJ2-7; D is perhaps TRBD1 (6 bases). V was cut by 5 bases and J by 1 base, with 12 bases left in between. This CDR3 region has 14 residues. Germline V gene sequence: CDR1 KGHSH, CDR2 LQKENI. In DNA, the CDR3 is TGTGCCAGCTCAGAACAGGGTGAATCCTACGAGCAGTACTTC. Amino acid sequence: CASSEQGESYEQYF.

The chain uses TRBV7-9 and TRBJ2-7, with 10 positions matching TRBD1. In germline, CDR1 is SEHNR, CDR2 FQNEAQ (reference sequence). The CDR3 covers 15 residues. Trimming removed 5 bases from V and 6 bases from J; junction bases left unmatched: 10. This CDR3 is CASSTLGTGAGEQYF. As DNA, the CDR3 is TGTGCCAGCAGCACTCTCGGGACAGGGGCCGGCGAGCAGTACTTC.

The V and J genes are TRBV28 and TRBJ2-3; TRBD2 is a possible D gene (5 bases). This CDR3 spans 14 amino acids. From germline, CDR1 is MDHEN and CDR2 SYDVKM. V was shortened by 3 bases and J by 4 bases, with 11 bases between the two germline ends. CDR3 region: CASSFRTLPDTQYF. Here the CDR3 DNA reads TGTGCCAGCAGTTTTAGGACTCTCCCAGATACGCAGTATTTT.